The sequence of this T cell receptor (beta chain) was determined in a study of cytomegalovirus exposure and HLA in healthy donors. PCR primers comprised 60 Vbeta and 13 Jbeta primers. Profiling relied on immunoSEQ multiplex PCR, and the TCRdb table lists in-frame clones only, not all of them. The table records roughly 200,000 clones, around 88% of them present only once. The CDR3 loop spans 13 amino acids. Germline V gives CDR1 MNHEY, CDR2 SMNVEV (reference sequence). The V end lost 6 bases, the J end lost 8 bases, and 16 bases lay between the germline ends. The chain is built from TRBV27 and TRBJ1-1; perhaps TRBD1 as D (6 bases). The clonotype originates from a woman aged 18-29 years in good health and CMV-seronegative. The sample was PBMCs. The CDR3: CASSPRGGLEAFF. CDR3 sequence (DNA): TGTGCCAGCAGCCCGAGGGGGGGTCTGGAAGCTTTCTTT.